This T cell receptor beta chain comes out of a study of technical replicates of blood from several donors. Trimming cost V 5 bases and J 4 bases, with 17 bases left between them. This CDR3 comprises 15 residues. The germline CDR1 and CDR2 sequences are SGHAT and FQNNGV. The data were produced by immunoSEQ multiplex PCR, yet TCRdb's version contains in-frame clones alone and is incomplete. In the table there are about 76,000 clones, about 86% of which are singletons. The chain links TRBV11-2 to TRBJ1-2, with D perhaps matching TRBD1 (5 bases). The sequence came from a human donor in good health. Some clones in this sample may be carry-over from other donors' samples. The material sequenced was PBMCs. The CDR3 here is CASSVAQGWGYGYTF. The DNA for the CDR3 is TGTGCCAGCAGCGTTGCCCAGGGTTGGGGCTATGGCTACACCTTC. The full variable domain, in which reference TRBV11-2 and TRBJ1-2 provide the parts outside the CDR3, is EAGVAQSPRYKIIEKRQSVAFWCNPISGHATLYWYQQILGQGPKLLIQFQNNGVVDDSQLPKDRFSAERLKGVDSTLKIQPAKLEDSAVYLCASSVAQGWGYGYTFGSGTRLTVV.